The present entry profiles one T cell receptor (beta chain) with its context. V shed 1 base, J shed 5 bases, and the junction held 5 bases outside the gene matches. This CDR3 has 14 residues. Germline V lookup: CDR1 GTSNPN, CDR2 SVGIG (reference sequence). This sample was taken from a study of cytomegalovirus exposure and HLA in healthy donors. Use of 60 Vbeta and 13 Jbeta primers characterized the PCR. Sequencing was performed with immunoSEQ multiplex PCR; in TCRdb, only in-frame clones are kept and a portion is missing. The table has tens of thousands of clones, over 60% seen once. The receptor's source is a man aged 40-50 years in good health and CMV-seropositive. Sequencing used PBMCs. The chain links TRBV30 to TRBJ2-7, with TRBD1 matching 10 bases. For the CDR3, the DNA is TGTGCCTGGAGTGGGGGACAGGGGTACCACGAGCAGTACTTC. Translating gives CAWSGGQGYHEQYF.